Detailed here is one T cell receptor beta chain. The CDR3 is 13 residues long. Germline CDR1 MNHEY, CDR2 SVGEGT. The ends were cut back, 2 bases at V and 1 base at J, with 4 bases in the middle. The data belong to a study of blood T cell repertoires in COVID-19. Looking at the study overall: PBMCs, B-cell-depleted T cells, or T cells were the source of the cDNA or gDNA that made up the material.

Here immunoSEQ multiplex PCR was the method, and the copy in TCRdb shows in-frame clones only, minus some. The data hold 200,000 or so clones, with roughly nine tenths observed a single time. The rearrangement uses TRBV6-2 or TRBV6-3 and TRBJ2-3, with D hard to call. Sequenced material: peripheral blood. The receptor's source is a woman in her 70s with acute or convalescent COVID-19. The CDR3 bases are TGTGCCAGCAGTTACCTACGCACAGATACGCAGTATTTT. It specifies CASSYLRTDTQYF.